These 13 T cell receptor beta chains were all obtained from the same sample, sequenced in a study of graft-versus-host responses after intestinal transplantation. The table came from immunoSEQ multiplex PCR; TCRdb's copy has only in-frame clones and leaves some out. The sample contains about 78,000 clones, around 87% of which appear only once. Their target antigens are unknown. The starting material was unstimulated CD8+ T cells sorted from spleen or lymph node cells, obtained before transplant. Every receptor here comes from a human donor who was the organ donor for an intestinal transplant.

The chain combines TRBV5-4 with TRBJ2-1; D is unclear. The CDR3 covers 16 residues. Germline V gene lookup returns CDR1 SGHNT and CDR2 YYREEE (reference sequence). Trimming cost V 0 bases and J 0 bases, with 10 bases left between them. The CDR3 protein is CASSLGSISSYNEQFF. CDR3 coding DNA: TGTGCCAGCAGCTTGGGCTCGATTAGCTCCTACAATGAGCAGTTCTTC. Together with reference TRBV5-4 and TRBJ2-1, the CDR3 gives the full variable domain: ETGVTQSPTHLIKTRGQQVTLRCSSQSGHNTVSWYQQALGQGPQFIFQYYREEENGRGNFPPRFSGLQFPNYSSELNVNALELDDSALYLCASSLGSISSYNEQFFGPGTRLTVL.

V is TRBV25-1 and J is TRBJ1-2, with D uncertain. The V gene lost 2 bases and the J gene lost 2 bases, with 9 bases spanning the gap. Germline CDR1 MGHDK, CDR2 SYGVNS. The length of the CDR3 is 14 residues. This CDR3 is CASSEPHGNYGYTF. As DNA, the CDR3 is TGTGCCAGCAGTGAACCCCACGGGAACTATGGCTACACCTTC.

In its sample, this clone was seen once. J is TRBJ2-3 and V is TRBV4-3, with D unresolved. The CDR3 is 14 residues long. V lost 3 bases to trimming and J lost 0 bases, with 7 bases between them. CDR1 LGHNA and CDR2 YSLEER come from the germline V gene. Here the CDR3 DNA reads TGCGCCAGCAGCCATTTGGAGAGCACAGATACGCAGTATTTT. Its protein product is CASSHLESTDTQYF.

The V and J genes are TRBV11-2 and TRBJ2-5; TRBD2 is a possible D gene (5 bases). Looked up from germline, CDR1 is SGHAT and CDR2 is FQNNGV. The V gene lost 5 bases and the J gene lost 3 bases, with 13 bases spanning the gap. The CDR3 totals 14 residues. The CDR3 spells CASSPGLAEETQYF. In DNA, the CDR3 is TGTGCCAGCAGCCCGGGTCTAGCAGAAGAGACCCAGTACTTC.

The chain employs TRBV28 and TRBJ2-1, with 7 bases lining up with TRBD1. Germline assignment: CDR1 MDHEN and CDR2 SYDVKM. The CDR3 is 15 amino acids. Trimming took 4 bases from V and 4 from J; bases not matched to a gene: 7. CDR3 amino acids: CASSSGTEHYNEQFF. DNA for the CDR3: TGTGCCAGCAGTTCCGGGACAGAACATTACAATGAGCAGTTCTTC.

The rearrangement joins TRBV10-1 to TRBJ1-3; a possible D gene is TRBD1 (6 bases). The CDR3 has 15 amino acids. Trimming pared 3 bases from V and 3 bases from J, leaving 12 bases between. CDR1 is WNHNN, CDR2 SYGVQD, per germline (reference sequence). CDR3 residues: CASSDPDSVGNTIYF. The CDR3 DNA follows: TGCGCCAGCAGTGACCCGGACAGCGTTGGAAACACCATATATTTT.

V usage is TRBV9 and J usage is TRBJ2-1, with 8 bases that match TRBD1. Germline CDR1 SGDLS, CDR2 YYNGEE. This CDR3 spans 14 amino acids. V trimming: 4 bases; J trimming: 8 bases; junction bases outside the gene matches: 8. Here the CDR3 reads CASSSSQGVHEQFF. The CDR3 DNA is TGTGCCAGCAGCTCATCACAGGGGGTGCATGAGCAGTTCTTC. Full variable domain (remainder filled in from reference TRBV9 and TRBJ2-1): DSGVTQTPKHLITATGQRVTLRCSPRSGDLSVYWYQQSLDQGLQFLIQYYNGEERAKGNILERFSAQQFPDLHSELNLSSLELGDSALYFCASSSSQGVHEQFFGPGTRLTVL.

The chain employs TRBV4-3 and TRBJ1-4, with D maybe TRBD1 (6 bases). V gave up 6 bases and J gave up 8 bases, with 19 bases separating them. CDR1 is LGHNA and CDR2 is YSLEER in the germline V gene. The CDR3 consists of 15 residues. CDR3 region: CASSSARQGREKLFF. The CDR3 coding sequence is TGCGCCAGCAGTTCGGCGAGGCAGGGGCGGGAAAAACTGTTTTTT.

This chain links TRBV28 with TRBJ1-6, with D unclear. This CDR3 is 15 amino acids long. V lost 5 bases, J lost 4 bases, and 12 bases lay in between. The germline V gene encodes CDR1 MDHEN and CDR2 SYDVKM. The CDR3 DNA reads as TGTGCCAGCAGTAGCAGGAAAGATTATAATTCACCCCTCCACTTT. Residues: CASSSRKDYNSPLHF.

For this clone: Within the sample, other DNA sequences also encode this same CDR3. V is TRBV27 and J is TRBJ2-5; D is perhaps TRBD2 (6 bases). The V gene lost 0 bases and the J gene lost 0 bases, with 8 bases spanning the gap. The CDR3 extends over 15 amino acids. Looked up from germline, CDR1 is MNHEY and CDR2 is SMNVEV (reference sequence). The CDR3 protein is CASSLSGGYQETQYF. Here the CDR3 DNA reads TGTGCCAGCAGTTTATCGGGAGGCTACCAAGAGACCCAGTACTTC.

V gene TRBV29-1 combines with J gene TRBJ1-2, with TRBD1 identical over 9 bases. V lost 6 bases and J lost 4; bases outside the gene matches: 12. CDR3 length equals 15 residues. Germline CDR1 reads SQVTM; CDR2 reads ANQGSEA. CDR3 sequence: CSVQGDREVSYGYTF. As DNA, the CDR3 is TGCAGCGTACAAGGGGACAGGGAGGTTAGCTATGGCTACACCTTC.

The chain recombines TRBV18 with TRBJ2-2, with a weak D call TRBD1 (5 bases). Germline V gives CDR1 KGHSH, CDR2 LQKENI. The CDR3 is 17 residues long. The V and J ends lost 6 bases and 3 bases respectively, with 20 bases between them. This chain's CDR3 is CASSQGSDRRDTGELFF. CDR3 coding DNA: TGTGCCAGCTCCCAGGGAAGCGATCGACGGGACACCGGGGAGCTGTTTTTT.

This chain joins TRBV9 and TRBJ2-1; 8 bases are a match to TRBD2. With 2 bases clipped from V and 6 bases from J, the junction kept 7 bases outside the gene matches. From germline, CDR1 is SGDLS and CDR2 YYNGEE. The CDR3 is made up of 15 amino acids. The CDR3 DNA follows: TGTGCCAGCAGCGTTGGAGCGGGGGATGGCAATGAGCAGTTCTTC. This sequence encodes CASSVGAGDGNEQFF. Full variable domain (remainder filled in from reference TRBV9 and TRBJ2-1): DSGVTQTPKHLITATGQRVTLRCSPRSGDLSVYWYQQSLDQGLQFLIQYYNGEERAKGNILERFSAQQFPDLHSELNLSSLELGDSALYFCASSVGAGDGNEQFFGPGTRLTVL.